This T cell receptor (beta chain) was sequenced during a study of shared clonotypes between healthy human individuals. Study overall: For every donor, three CD4 naive, three CD4 memory, two CD8 naive and one CD8 memory plates were used.

As to this clone: Its target is unknown.

Germline V gene data show CDR1 as SGHTA and CDR2 as FQGNSA. Trimming removed 5 bases from V and 7 bases from J; junction bases left unmatched: 12. This CDR3 region has 17 residues. General study results and limits: It was anticipated that sequencing depth would influence how many clonotypes donors shared. The study drew on few donors, limiting represented genetic and exposure-history diversity.

Genomic DNA from each subset was divided evenly over several immunoSEQ plates. The repertoire was sequenced with immunoSEQ multiplex PCR; TCRdb's copy has only in-frame clones and lacks some. The top ten clones hold 0.39% of a sample with 2 million to 2.5 million clones, more than 80% of them seen once. Sequences were obtained from naive CD4+ T cells from PBMCs. Sample subset: CD45RA+ positively selected. The chain has TRBV7-2 and TRBJ2-1; 12 bases agree with TRBD2. This receptor was identified in a man aged 18 to 30 in good health. Some clones in this sample may be carry-over from other donors' samples. CDR3 in amino acids: CASSPGDPGLAGNEQFF. Written as DNA, the CDR3 is TGTGCCAGCAGCCCAGGGGACCCCGGACTAGCGGGAAATGAGCAGTTCTTC.